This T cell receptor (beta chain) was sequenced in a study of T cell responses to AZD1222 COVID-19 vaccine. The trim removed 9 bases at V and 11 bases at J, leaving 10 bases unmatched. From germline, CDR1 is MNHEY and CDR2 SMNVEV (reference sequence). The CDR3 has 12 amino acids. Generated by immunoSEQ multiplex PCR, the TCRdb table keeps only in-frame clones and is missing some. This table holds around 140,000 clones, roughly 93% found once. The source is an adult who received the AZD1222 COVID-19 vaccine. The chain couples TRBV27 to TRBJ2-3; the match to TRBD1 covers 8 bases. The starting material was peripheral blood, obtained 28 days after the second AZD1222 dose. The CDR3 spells CASRTGLWKQYF. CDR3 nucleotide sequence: TGTGCCAGTAGGACAGGGCTGTGGAAGCAGTATTTT.